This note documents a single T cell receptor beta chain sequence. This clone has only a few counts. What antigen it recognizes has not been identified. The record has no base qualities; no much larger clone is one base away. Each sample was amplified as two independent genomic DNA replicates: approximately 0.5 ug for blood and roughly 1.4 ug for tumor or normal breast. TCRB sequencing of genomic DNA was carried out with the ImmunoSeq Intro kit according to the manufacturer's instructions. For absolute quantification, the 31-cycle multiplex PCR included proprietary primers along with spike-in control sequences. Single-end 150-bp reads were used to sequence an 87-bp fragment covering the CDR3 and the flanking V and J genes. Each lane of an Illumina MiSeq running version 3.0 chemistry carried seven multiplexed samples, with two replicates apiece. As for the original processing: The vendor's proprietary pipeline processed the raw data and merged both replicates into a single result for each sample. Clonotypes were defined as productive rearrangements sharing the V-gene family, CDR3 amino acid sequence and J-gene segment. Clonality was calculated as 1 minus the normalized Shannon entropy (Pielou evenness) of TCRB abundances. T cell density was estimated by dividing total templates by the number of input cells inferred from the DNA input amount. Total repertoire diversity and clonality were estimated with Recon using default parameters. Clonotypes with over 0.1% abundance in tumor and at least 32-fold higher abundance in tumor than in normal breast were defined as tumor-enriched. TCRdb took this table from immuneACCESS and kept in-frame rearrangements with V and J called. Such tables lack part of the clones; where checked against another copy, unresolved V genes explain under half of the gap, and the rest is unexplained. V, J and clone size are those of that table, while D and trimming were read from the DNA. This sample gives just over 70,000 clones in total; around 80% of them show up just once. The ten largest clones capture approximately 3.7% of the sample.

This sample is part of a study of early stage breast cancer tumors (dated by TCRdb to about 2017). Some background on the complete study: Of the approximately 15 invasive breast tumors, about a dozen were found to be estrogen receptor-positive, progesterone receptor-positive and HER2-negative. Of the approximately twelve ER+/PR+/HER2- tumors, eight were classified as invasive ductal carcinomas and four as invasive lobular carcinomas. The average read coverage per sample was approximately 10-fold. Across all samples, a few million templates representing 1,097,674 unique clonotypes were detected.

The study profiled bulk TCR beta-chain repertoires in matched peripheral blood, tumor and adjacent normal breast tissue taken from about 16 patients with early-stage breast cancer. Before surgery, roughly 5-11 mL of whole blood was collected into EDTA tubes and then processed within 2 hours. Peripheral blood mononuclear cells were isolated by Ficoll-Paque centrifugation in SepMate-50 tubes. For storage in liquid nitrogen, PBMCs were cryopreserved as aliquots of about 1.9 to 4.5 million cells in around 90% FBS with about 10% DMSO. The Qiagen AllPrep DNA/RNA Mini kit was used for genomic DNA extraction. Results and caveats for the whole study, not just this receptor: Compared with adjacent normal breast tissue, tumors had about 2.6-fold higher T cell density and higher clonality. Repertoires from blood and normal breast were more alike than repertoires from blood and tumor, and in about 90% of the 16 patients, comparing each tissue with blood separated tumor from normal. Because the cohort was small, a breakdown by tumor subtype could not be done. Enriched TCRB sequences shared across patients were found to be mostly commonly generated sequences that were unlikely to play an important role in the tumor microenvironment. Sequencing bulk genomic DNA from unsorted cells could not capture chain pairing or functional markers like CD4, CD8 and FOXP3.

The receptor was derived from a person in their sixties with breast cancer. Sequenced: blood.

The DNA is as follows: TGTGCCAGCAGTTCGCCAACCGGGACAGGGAGTTCCCACGAGCAGTACTTC. This translates into CASSSPTGTGSSHEQYF. The chain joins TRBV27 to TRBJ2-7; 9 bases in the middle match TRBD1. CDR1 and CDR2 are read off the germline V gene (reference sequence) as MNHEY and SMNVEV. CDR3 length: 17 amino acids, cysteine to phenylalanine. Only CDR3 DNA is held: 51 bases, read in frame from base 1. For this chain, trimming is 4 bases at the V end and 5 bases at the J end, and the number of junction bases without a gene match is 15.